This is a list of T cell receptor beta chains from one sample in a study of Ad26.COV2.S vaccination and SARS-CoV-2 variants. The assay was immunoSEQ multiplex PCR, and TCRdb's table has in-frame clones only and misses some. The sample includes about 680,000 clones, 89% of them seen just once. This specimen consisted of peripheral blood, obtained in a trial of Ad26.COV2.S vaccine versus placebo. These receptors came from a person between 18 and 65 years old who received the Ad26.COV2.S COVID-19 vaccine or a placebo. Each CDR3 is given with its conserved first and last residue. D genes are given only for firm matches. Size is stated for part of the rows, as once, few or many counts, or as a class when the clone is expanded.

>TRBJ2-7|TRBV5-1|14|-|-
CASRRQASSYEQYF
TGCGCCAGCAGGAGGCAGGCCAGCTCCTACGAGCAGTACTTC
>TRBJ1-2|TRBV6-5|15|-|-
CASSYSPGLNYGYTF
TGTGCCAGCAGTTACTCACCAGGACTTAACTATGGCTACACCTTC
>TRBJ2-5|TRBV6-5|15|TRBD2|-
CASSYSGGRVETQYF
TGTGCCAGCAGTTACTCTGGCGGGAGGGTTGAGACCCAGTACTTC
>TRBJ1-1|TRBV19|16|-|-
CASSIFGDRTNTEAFF
TGTGCCAGTAGTATATTCGGCGACAGAACGAACACTGAAGCTTTCTTT
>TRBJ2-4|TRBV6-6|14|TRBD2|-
CASSSLAGGNIQYF
TGTGCCAGCAGTTCCCTAGCGGGAGGAAACATTCAGTACTTC
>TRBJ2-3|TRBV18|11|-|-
CATQTTDTQYF
TGTGCCACCCAAACCACAGATACGCAGTATTTT
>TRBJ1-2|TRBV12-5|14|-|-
CASGSIDRLAGYTF
TGTGCTAGTGGTTCTATAGACAGGCTGGCTGGCTACACCTTC
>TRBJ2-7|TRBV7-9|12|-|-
CASSIWSYEQYF
TGTGCCAGCAGCATCTGGTCTTACGAGCAGTACTTC
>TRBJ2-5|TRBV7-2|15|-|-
CASSSTPTRGETQYF
TGTGCCAGCAGCTCCACCCCGACCCGGGGAGAGACCCAGTACTTC
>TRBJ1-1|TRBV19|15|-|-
CASRKIRGGNTEAFF
TGTGCCAGTAGAAAGATAAGGGGAGGGAACACTGAAGCTTTCTTT
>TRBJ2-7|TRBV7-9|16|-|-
CASSPSQDKVTYEQYF
TGTGCCAGCAGCCCTAGCCAGGACAAGGTGACCTACGAGCAGTACTTC
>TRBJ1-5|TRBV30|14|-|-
CAWSNLQFNQPQHF
TGTGCCTGGAGTAACCTACAGTTCAATCAGCCCCAGCATTTT
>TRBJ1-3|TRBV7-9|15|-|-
CASSPREGQRNTIYF
TGTGCCAGCAGCCCAAGGGAGGGGCAAAGAAACACCATATATTTT
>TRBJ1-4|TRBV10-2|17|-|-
CASSEPRTGRRNEKLFF
TGCGCCAGCAGTGAGCCGCGGACCGGGCGGAGAAATGAAAAACTGTTTTTT
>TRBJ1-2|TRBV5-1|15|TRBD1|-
CASRPRDRVNYGYTF
TGCGCCAGCAGGCCCCGGGACAGGGTTAACTATGGCTACACCTTC
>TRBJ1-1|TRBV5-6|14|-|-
CASSLAGPNTEAFF
TGTGCCAGCAGCTTGGCCGGACCGAACACTGAAGCTTTCTTT
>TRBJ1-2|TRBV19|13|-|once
CASSTPGLMRYTF
TGTGCCAGTAGTACGCCGGGCCTCATGCGCTACACCTTC
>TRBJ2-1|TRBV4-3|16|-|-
CASAESLLSSYNEQFF
TGCGCCAGCGCGGAAAGCCTTCTCTCCTCCTACAATGAGCAGTTCTTC
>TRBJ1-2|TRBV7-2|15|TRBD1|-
CASSLGGQASYGYTF
TGTGCCAGCAGCTTAGGTGGACAGGCGTCCTATGGCTACACCTTC
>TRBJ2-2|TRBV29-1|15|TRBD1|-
CSASKQGTNTGELFF
TGCAGCGCTTCCAAACAGGGGACGAACACCGGGGAGCTGTTTTTT
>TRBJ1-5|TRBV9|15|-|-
CASSVARVRNQPQHF
TGTGCCAGCAGCGTAGCCAGGGTAAGGAATCAGCCCCAGCATTTT
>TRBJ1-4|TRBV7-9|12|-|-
CASSPEGEKLFF
TGTGCCAGCAGCCCCGAGGGGGAAAAACTGTTTTTT
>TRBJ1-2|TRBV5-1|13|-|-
CASSEQGTLGYTF
TGCGCCAGCAGCGAGCAGGGGACCCTTGGCTACACCTTC
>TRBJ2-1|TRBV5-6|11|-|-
CASSTNREQFF
TGTGCCAGCAGCACCAATAGGGAGCAGTTCTTC
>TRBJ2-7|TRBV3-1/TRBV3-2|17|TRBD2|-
CASSQDLASGSPYEQYF
TGTGCCAGCAGCCAAGATCTGGCTAGCGGGAGCCCCTACGAGCAGTACTTC
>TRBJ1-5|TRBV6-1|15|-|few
CASSEAGTRNQPQHF
TGTGCCAGCAGTGAAGCTGGGACACGCAATCAGCCCCAGCATTTT
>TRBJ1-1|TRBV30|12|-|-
CAWNSEYTEAFF
TGTGCCTGGAATTCAGAGTACACTGAAGCTTTCTTT
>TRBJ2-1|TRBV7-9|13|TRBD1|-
CASLGTGRGEQFF
TGTGCCAGCCTAGGGACAGGAAGGGGTGAGCAGTTCTTC
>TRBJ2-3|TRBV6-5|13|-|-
CASSYDITDTQYF
TGTGCCAGCAGTTACGACATCACAGATACGCAGTATTTT
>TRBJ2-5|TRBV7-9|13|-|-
CASSLGRQETQYF
TGTGCCAGCAGCTTAGGGAGACAAGAGACCCAGTACTTC
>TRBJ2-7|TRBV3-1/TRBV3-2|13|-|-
CASSPGHLREQYF
TGTGCCAGCAGCCCGGGACACCTTAGGGAGCAGTACTTC
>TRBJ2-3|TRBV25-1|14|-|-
CASSEYLGTDTQYF
TGTGCCAGCAGTGAATACTTGGGTACAGATACGCAGTATTTT
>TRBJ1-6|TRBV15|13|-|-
CATSVRKNSPLHF
TGTGCCACCAGCGTGCGGAAAAATTCACCCCTCCACTTT
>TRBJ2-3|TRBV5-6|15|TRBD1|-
CASSLELTGADTQYF
TGTGCCAGCAGCTTGGAGCTGACAGGGGCAGATACGCAGTATTTT
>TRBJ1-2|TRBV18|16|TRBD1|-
CASSPSTGTANYGYTF
TGTGCCAGCTCACCATCCACCGGGACAGCTAACTATGGCTACACCTTC
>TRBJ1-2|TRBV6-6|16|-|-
CASSYSSGRVLYGYTF
TGTGCCAGCAGTTACTCGTCGGGTAGGGTGCTCTATGGCTACACCTTC
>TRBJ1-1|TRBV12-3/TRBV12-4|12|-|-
CASSYGATEAFF
TGTGCCAGCAGTTATGGTGCCACTGAAGCTTTCTTT
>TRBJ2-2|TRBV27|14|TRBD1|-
CATGWATGQRELFF
TGTGCCACCGGTTGGGCGACAGGGCAGAGGGAGCTGTTTTTT
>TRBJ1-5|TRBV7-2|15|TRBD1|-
CASSISRGLSQPQHF
TGTGCCAGCAGCATTAGCAGGGGGTTAAGTCAGCCCCAGCATTTT
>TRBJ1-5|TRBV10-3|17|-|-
CAISEDGGGFSNQPQHF
TGTGCCATCAGTGAGGACGGGGGGGGTTTTAGCAATCAGCCCCAGCATTTT